The clone carrying this T cell receptor beta chain was picked up many times. Its antigen is still unknown. One end of the junction varies from germline; a read error may be responsible. Disease duration was under 3 months in the ophthalmopathy patients, who also had a Clinical Activity Score of at least 3 and a NOSPECS grade of at least 4. Researchers barred patients who had uncontrolled infection, other autoimmune disease, pregnancy or lactation. The sample originates from a study of T cells in Graves' hyperthyroidism and ophthalmopathy. Study outcomes and limitations: Patients with ophthalmopathy were separated from those with stable hyperthyroidism by a 13 V-J model. Researchers found most expanded thyroid clonotypes above 0.001 in blood as well.

Amplified TCR beta CDR3 regions came from RNA transcripts. The HTBI primer set was used in a first-round RT-PCR of the TCR CDR3. TCRdb re-called the multiplex PCR reads with MiXCR, one entry per CDR3 protein. This table has about 350,000 distinct CDR3 sequences, less than 20% appearing once. This CDR3 comprises 17 residues. The receptor was derived from a woman aged 40 to 55 with Graves' ophthalmopathy. Sequencing used blood. This sequence joins TRBV12-3 or TRBV12-4 and TRBJ1-1; D is uncertain. CDR3 region: CASRLDIGENPNTEAFF. DNA for the CDR3: TGTGCCAGCAGGTTAGACATTGGGGAGAACCCGAACACTGAAGCTTTCTTT.